The 7 T cell receptor beta chains listed next were all sequenced from one sample in a study of cytomegalovirus exposure and HLA in healthy donors. The PCR had 60 Vbeta and 13 Jbeta primers. TCRdb keeps only in-frame clones here, not all; method: immunoSEQ multiplex PCR. Seen here are roughly 120,000 clones, roughly 77% observed once, and the top ten hold 0.95% to 1.4%. Specimen: PBMCs. The receptor set was obtained from a woman aged 25 to 45 in good health and CMV-seronegative.

V is TRBV5-1 and J is TRBJ2-7; the D gene is possibly TRBD2 (5 bases). From germline, CDR1 is SGHRS and CDR2 YFSETQ. V gave up 2 bases and J gave up 5 bases, with 8 bases separating them. This CDR3 spans 12 amino acids. Here the CDR3 DNA reads TGCGCCAGCAGCTTCTGGGGAGACGAGCAGTACTTC. Translating gives CASSFWGDEQYF.

Here the CDR3 DNA reads TGTGCCAGCAGCTTCACAGGGGGAAGAGGTTCACCCCTCCACTTT. This sequence encodes CASSFTGGRGSPLHF. The V gene is TRBV6-5, the J gene TRBJ1-6; 8 bases fit TRBD1. Germline V gene lookup returns CDR1 MNHEY and CDR2 SVGAGI. This CDR3 has 15 amino acids. V lost 6 bases and J lost 9; bases outside the gene matches: 10.

The chain carries TRBV18 and TRBJ1-1; D is undetermined. The CDR3 covers 14 residues. Germline V gene sequence: CDR1 KGHSH, CDR2 LQKENI. The ends were cut back, 0 bases at V and 5 bases at J, with 10 bases in the middle. DNA for the CDR3: TGTGCCAGCTCACCACCGATGCGGACTACTGAAGCTTTCTTT. Protein product: CASSPPMRTTEAFF.

J is TRBJ2-7 and V is TRBV6-6; weak D call: TRBD2 (6 bases). Per the germline V gene, CDR1 is MNHNY and CDR2 is SVGAGI (reference sequence). The CDR3 covers 16 residues. The V end was cut by 1 base, the J end by 4 bases, with 17 bases between. The CDR3 DNA reads as TGTGCCAGCAGTTACTATGAGCGGGCGGGATCTTACGAGCAGTACTTC. As protein: CASSYYERAGSYEQYF.

V usage is TRBV7-8 and J usage is TRBJ2-1, with TRBD2 matching 10 bases. This CDR3 is 19 amino acids long. Germline V gene lookup returns CDR1 SGHVS and CDR2 FQNEAQ. The J segment lost 5 bases and the V segment lost 3 bases, leaving 16 bases of the junction unmatched. Written as DNA, the CDR3 is TGTGCCAGCAGCTTGTTCGTAGCGGGAGGTCGCCCGTTGGACAATGAGCAGTTCTTC. It translates to CASSLFVAGGRPLDNEQFF.

This chain joins TRBV2 and TRBJ2-7; D uncertain. V gave up 7 bases and J gave up 5 bases, with 18 bases separating them. This CDR3 is built from 14 residues. The V gene's germline CDR1 is SNHLY and CDR2 FYNNEI. DNA for the CDR3: TGTGCCAGCAATGGCGGAACTGTATCGAACGAGCAGTACTTC. Encoded protein: CASNGGTVSNEQYF.

V and J are TRBV11-2 and TRBJ2-7; 7 nucleotides match TRBD2. Germline assignment: CDR1 SGHAT and CDR2 FQNNGV. The CDR3 length is 14 residues. Unmatched junction bases numbered 9, after V lost 6 bases and J lost 4 bases. CDR3 DNA: TGTGCCAGCAGGCCCCCTGGGACTAAATACGAGCAGTACTTC. It specifies CASRPPGTKYEQYF.